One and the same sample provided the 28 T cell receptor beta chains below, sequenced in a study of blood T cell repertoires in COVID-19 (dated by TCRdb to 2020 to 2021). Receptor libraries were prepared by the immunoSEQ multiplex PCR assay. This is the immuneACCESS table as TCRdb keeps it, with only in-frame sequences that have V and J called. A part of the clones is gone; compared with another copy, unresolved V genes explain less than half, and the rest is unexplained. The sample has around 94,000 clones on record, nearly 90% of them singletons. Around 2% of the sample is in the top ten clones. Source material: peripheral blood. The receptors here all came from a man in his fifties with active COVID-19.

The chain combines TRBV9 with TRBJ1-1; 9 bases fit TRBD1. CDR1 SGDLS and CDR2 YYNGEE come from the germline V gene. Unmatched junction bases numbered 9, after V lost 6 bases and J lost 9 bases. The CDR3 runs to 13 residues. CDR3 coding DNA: TGTGCCAGCACAACAGGGGGCTCTTCCCAAGCTTTCTTT. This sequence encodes CASTTGGSSQAFF.

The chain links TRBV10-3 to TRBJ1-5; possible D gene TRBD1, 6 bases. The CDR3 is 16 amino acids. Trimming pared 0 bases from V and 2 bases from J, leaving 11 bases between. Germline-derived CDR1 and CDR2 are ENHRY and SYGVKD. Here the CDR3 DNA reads TGTGCCATCAGTGAGTCTCCAGGGGACGGCAATCAGCCCCAGCATTTT. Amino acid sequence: CAISESPGDGNQPQHF.

The CDR3 spells CASSTRGPGSNTEAFF. The CDR3 DNA follows: TGTGCCAGCAGTACCAGGGGGCCCGGGTCGAACACTGAAGCTTTCTTT. The chain carries TRBV2 and TRBJ1-1, with 8 nucleotides matching TRBD1. V was pared by 5 bases and J by 1 base, with 9 bases of the junction left unmatched. This CDR3 region has 16 residues. CDR1 and CDR2 (germline): SNHLY, FYNNEI.

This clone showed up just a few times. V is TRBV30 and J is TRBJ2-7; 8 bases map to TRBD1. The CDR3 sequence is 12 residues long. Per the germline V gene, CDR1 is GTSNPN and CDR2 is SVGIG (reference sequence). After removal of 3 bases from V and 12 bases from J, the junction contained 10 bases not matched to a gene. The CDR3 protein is CAWSLDRGRRYF. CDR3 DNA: TGTGCCTGGAGCCTCGACAGGGGAAGAAGGTACTTC.

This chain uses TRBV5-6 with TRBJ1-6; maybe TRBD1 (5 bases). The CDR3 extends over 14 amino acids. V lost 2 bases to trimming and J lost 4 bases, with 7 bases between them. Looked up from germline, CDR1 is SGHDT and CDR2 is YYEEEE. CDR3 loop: CASSFRVYNSPLHF. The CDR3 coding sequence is TGTGCCAGCAGCTTCAGGGTTTATAATTCACCCCTCCACTTT.

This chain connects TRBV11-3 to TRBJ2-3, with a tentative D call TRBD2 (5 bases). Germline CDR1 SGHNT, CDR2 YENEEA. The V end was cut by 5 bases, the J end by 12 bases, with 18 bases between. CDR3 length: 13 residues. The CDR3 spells CASSPSSSGTQYF. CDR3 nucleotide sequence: TGTGCCAGCAGCCCTTCAAGCAGCGGTACCCAGTATTTT.

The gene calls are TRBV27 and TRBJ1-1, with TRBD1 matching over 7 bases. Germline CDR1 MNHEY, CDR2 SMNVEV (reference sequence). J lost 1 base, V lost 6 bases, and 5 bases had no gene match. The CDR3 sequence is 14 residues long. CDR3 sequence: CASSIQGRNTEAFF. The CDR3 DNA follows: TGTGCCAGCAGCATACAGGGGCGGAACACTGAAGCTTTCTTT.

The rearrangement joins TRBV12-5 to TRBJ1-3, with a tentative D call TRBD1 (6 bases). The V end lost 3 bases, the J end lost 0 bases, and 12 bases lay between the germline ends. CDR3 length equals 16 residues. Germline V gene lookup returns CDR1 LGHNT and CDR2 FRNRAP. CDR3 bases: TGTGCTAGTGGTTTTGGACAGCCAGCCTCTGGAAACACCATATATTTT. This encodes CASGFGQPASGNTIYF.

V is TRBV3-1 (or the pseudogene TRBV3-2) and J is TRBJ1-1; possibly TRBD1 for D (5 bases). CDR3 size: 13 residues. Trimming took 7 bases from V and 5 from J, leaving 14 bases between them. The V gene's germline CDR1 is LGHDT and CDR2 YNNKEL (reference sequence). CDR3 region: CASTRQKGTEAFF. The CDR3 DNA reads TGTGCCAGCACCCGACAAAAGGGGACTGAAGCTTTCTTT.

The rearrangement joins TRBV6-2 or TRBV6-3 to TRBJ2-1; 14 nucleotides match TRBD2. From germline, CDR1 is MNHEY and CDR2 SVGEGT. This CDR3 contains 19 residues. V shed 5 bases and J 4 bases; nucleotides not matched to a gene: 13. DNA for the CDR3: TGTGCCAGCAGTACCACCAAACCGGGGACTAGCGGGGGTTACAATGAGCAGTTCTTC. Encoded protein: CASSTTKPGTSGGYNEQFF.

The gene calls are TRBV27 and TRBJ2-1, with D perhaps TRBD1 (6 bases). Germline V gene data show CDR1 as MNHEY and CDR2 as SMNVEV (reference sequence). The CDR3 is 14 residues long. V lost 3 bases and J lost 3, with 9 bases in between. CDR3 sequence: CASSFRDIYNEQFF. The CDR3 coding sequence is TGTGCCAGCAGTTTCCGGGACATCTACAATGAGCAGTTCTTC.

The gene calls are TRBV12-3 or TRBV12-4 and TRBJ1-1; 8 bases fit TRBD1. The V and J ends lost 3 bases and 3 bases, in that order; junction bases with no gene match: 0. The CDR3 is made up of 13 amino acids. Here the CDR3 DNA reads TGTGCCAGCAGTTTGACAGGGGACACTGAAGCTTTCTTT. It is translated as CASSLTGDTEAFF.

CDR3 in amino acids: CASSKKGRTTGGETQYF. In nucleotides, the CDR3 is TGTGCCAGCAGCAAAAAAGGGAGAACCACCGGGGGGGAGACCCAGTACTTC. The J gene is TRBJ2-5, the V gene TRBV21-1; TRBD2 is the table's D call and was not checked against the DNA. TRBV21-1 is an annotated pseudogene. This CDR3 spans 17 amino acids.

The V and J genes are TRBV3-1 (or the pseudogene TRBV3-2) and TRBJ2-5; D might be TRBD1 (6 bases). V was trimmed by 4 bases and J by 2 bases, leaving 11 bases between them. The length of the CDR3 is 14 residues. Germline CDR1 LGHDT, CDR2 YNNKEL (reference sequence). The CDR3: CASSPPGQQETQYF. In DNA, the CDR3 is TGTGCCAGCAGCCCGCCGGGACAACAAGAGACCCAGTACTTC.

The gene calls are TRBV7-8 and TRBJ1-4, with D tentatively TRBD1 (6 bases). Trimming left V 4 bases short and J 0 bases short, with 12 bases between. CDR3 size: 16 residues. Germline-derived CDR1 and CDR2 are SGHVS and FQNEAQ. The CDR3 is CASSSPGTSTNEKLFF. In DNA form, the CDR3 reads TGTGCCAGCAGCTCCCCGGGGACATCAACTAATGAAAAACTGTTTTTT.

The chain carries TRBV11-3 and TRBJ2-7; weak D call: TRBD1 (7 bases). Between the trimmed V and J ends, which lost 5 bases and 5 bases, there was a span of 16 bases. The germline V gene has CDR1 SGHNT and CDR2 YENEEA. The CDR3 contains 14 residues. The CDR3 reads CASSLQGQRDEQYF. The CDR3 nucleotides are TGTGCCAGCAGCCTACAGGGGCAGCGGGACGAGCAGTACTTC.

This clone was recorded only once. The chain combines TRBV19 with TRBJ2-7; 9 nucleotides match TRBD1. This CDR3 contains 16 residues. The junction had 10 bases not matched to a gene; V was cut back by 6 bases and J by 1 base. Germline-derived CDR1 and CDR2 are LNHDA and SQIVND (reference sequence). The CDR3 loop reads CASSPLDRGDSYEQYF. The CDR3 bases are TGTGCCAGTAGCCCTTTAGACAGGGGGGATTCCTACGAGCAGTACTTC.

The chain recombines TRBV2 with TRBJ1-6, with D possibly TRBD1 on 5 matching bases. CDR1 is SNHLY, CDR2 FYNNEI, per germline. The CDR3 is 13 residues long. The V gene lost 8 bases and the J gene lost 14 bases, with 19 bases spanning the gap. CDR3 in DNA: TGTGCCAGCCGAGGCACAGGCCTTCGGGCCCTCCACTTT. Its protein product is CASRGTGLRALHF.

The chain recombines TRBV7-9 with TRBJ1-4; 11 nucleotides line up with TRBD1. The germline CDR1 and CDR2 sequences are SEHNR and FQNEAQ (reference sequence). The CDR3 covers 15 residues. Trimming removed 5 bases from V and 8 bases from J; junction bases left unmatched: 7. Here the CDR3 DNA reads TGTGCCAGCAGCCAAGGGACAGGGGGTGGGGAAAAACTGTTTTTT. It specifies CASSQGTGGGEKLFF.

The CDR3 DNA sequence: TGTGCCAGCACCATCAGCCTAGCGGGGCCTATCAGCACAGATACGCAGTATTTT. The encoded protein is CASTISLAGPISTDTQYF. The chain uses TRBV5-5 and TRBJ2-3; TRBD2 aligns across 9 bases. CDR1 is SGHKS, CDR2 YYEKEE, per germline (reference sequence). V lost 6 bases and J lost 0; bases outside the gene matches: 14. The length of the CDR3 is 18 residues.

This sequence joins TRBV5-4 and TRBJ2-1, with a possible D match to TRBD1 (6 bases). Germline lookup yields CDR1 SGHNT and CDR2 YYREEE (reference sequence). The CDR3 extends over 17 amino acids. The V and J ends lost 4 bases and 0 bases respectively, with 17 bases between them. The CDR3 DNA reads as TGTGCCAGCAGCCCACCCAGAGGGGGAGACTCCTACAATGAGCAGTTCTTC. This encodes CASSPPRGGDSYNEQFF. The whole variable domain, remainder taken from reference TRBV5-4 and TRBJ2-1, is ETGVTQSPTHLIKTRGQQVTLRCSSQSGHNTVSWYQQALGQGPQFIFQYYREEENGRGNFPPRFSGLQFPNYSSELNVNALELDDSALYLCASSPPRGGDSYNEQFFGPGTRLTVL.

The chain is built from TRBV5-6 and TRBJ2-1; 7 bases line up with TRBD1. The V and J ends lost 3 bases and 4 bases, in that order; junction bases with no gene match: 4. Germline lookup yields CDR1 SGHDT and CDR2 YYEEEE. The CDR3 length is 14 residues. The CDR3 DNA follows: TGTGCCAGCAGCTCGGGGACAGTGTACAATGAGCAGTTCTTC. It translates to CASSSGTVYNEQFF.

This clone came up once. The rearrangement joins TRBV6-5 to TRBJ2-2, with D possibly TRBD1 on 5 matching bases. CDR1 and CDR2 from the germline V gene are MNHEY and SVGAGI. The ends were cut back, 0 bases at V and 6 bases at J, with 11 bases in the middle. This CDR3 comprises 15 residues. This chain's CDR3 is CASSYSIQAPGELFF. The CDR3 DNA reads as TGTGCCAGCAGTTACTCGATACAGGCGCCCGGGGAGCTGTTTTTT.

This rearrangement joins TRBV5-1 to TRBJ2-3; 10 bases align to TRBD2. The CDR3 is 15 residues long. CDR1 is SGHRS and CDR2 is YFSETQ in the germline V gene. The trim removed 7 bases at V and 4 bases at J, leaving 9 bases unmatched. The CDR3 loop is CASSSGLAISDTQYF. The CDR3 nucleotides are TGCGCCAGCTCCTCGGGACTAGCGATATCAGATACGCAGTATTTT.

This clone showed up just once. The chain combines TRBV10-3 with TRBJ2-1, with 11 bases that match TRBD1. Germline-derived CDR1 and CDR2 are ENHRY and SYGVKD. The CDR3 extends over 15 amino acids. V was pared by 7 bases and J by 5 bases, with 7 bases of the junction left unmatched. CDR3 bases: TGTGCCATCAACCCGAGGGACAGGGGGAACAATGAGCAGTTCTTC. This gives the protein CAINPRDRGNNEQFF.

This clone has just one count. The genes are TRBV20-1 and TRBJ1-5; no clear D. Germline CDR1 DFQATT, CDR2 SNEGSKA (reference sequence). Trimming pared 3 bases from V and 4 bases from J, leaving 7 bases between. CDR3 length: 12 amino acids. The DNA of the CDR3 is TGCAGTGCTAGTGTACAAAATCAGCCCCAGCATTTT. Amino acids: CSASVQNQPQHF.

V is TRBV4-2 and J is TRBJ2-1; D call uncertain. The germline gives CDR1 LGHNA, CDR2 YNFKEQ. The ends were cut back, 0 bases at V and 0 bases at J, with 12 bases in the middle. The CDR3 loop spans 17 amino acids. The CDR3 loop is CASSQDAPASSYNEQFF. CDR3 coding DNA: TGTGCCAGCAGCCAAGATGCCCCGGCTAGCTCCTACAATGAGCAGTTCTTC.

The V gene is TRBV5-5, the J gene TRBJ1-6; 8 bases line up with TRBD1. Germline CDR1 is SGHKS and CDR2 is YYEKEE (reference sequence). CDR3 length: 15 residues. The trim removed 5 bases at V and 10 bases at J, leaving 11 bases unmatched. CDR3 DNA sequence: TGTGCCAGCAGTGAATCCACGCGGACAGGGTCACCCCTCCACTTT. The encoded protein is CASSESTRTGSPLHF.